The 27 T cell receptor beta chains below come from one sample, sequenced in a study of blood T cell repertoires in COVID-19 (dated by TCRdb to between 2020 and 2021). Library creation used the immunoSEQ multiplex PCR assay. TCRdb's version of the immuneACCESS table is confined to in-frame rearrangements and falls short of the full clone set. An unresolved V gene accounts for under half of the shortfall where checked; the remainder is of unknown origin. The table for this sample lists a few hundred thousand clones; 90% of them were counted only once. The top ten hold 0.95% to 1.5% of the sample. Sequencing was done on a sample of PBMCs or T cells enriched from blood (not recorded which). These receptors all stem from a man aged 30-40 years who had recovered from COVID-19.

V is TRBV4-2 and J is TRBJ2-7; 10 nucleotides align to TRBD1. The trim removed 4 bases at V and 3 bases at J, leaving 18 bases unmatched. The germline gives CDR1 LGHNA, CDR2 YNFKEQ. The CDR3 contains 19 residues. The CDR3 region is CASSRVGTGVRRPSYEQYF. The CDR3 nucleotides are TGTGCCAGCAGCCGAGTCGGGACAGGGGTTCGACGGCCCAGCTACGAGCAGTACTTC.

The chain carries TRBV9 and TRBJ1-3, with unresolved D. Germline lookup yields CDR1 SGDLS and CDR2 YYNGEE. V lost 1 base and J lost 4, with 6 bases in between. The CDR3 is made up of 13 amino acids. The CDR3 nucleotides read TGTGCCAGCAGCGTAACTTCCGGAAACACCATATATTTT. Amino acid sequence: CASSVTSGNTIYF.

V is TRBV7-8 and J is TRBJ1-4; no clear D. V lost 5 bases and J 14 bases, leaving 18 bases between the germline ends. From germline, CDR1 is SGHVS and CDR2 FQNEAQ. CDR3 size: 13 residues. CDR3 residues: CASSRSQNQLLFF. The CDR3 region has the DNA TGTGCCAGCAGCCGTTCCCAGAATCAATTGCTGTTTTTT. Using reference TRBV7-8 and TRBJ1-4 for the parts outside the CDR3, the full variable domain is GAGVSQSPRYKVAKRGQDVALRCDPISGHVSLFWYQQALGQGPEFLTYFQNEAQLDKSGLPSDRFFAERPEGSVSTLKIQRTQQEDSAVYLCASSRSQNQLLFFGSGTQLSVL.

The chain carries TRBV11-2 and TRBJ1-3; 8 bases agree with TRBD1. The germline V gene has CDR1 SGHAT and CDR2 FQNNGV. Unmatched junction bases numbered 12, after V lost 1 base and J lost 4 bases. The CDR3 loop spans 18 amino acids. CDR3 in DNA: TGTGCCAGCAGCTTAGCTTCTCGACAGGGGATCGCGGGAAACACCATATATTTT. It translates to CASSLASRQGIAGNTIYF.

This chain joins TRBV30 and TRBJ1-6; D ambiguous. V was cut by 0 bases and J by 9 bases, with 18 bases left in between. The germline CDR1 and CDR2 sequences are GTSNPN and SVGIG (reference sequence). This CDR3 has 16 residues. The CDR3: CAWSVRELGSGSPLHF. The CDR3 bases are TGTGCCTGGAGTGTGCGGGAACTGGGCTCCGGTTCACCCCTCCACTTT.

The CDR3 bases are TGTGCCAGCAGCTTTGCAACCGGGAGGCTCTCCGGGGAGCTGTTTTTT. Translation: CASSFATGRLSGELFF. The chain uses TRBV12-1 and TRBJ2-2; the table's D call TRBD2 went unverified against the DNA. TRBV12-1 is annotated as a pseudogene. This CDR3 region has 16 residues.

The chain joins TRBV7-8 to TRBJ2-5, with 7 bases identical to TRBD1. Trimming at V came to 2 bases and at J to 2 bases, leaving 11 bases not matched to a gene. Germline loops: CDR1 SGHVS, CDR2 FQNEAQ. This CDR3 has 17 amino acids. The CDR3 DNA follows: TGTGCCAGCAGCTTAAACCTCTTCCGGGACAGACAAGAGACCCAGTACTTC. Amino acids: CASSLNLFRDRQETQYF.

This clone was counted between two and nine times. V usage is TRBV5-5 and J usage is TRBJ1-5; D gene uncertain. V gave up 0 bases and J gave up 3 bases, with 4 bases separating them. CDR3 length: 13 residues. Germline lookup yields CDR1 SGHKS and CDR2 YYEKEE (reference sequence). CDR3 nucleotide sequence: TGTGCCAGCAGCTTGGACAACAATCAGCCCCAGCATTTT. It translates to CASSLDNNQPQHF.

This rearrangement joins TRBV7-8 to TRBJ2-1, with 12 bases matching TRBD1. The ends lost 5 bases at V and 6 bases at J; junction bases unmatched: 8. The CDR3 spans 16 residues. Germline V gene lookup returns CDR1 SGHVS and CDR2 FQNEAQ. The CDR3 protein is CASSAGTGGPANEQFF. CDR3 in DNA: TGTGCCAGCAGCGCAGGGACAGGGGGCCCCGCCAATGAGCAGTTCTTC.

This chain links TRBV3-1 (or the pseudogene TRBV3-2) with TRBJ2-7; 11 positions match TRBD2. The length of the CDR3 is 16 residues. V shed 0 bases, J shed 3 bases, and the junction held 4 bases outside the gene matches. The germline V gene has CDR1 LGHDT and CDR2 YNNKEL (reference sequence). The CDR3 DNA follows: TGTGCCAGCAGCCAAGATCATCTAGCGGGAGGCTACGAGCAGTACTTC. It is translated as CASSQDHLAGGYEQYF.

Here the CDR3 reads CASSTRQGENTDTQYF. The CDR3 DNA reads as TGTGCCAGCAGCACGCGACAGGGGGAAAACACAGATACGCAGTATTTT. The chain has TRBV9 and TRBJ2-3; TRBD1 aligns across 9 bases. CDR3 length equals 16 residues. The V gene's germline CDR1 is SGDLS and CDR2 YYNGEE. The ends lost 4 bases at V and 2 bases at J; junction bases unmatched: 8.

CDR3 region: CASSKTGGSSPLHF. The CDR3 nucleotides read TGTGCCAGCAGCAAGACAGGGGGCAGTTCACCCCTCCACTTT. The chain uses TRBV6-5 and TRBJ1-6; 10 positions agree with TRBD1. With 6 bases clipped from V and 9 bases from J, the junction kept 5 bases outside the gene matches. The CDR3 runs 14 residues. Germline V lookup: CDR1 MNHEY, CDR2 SVGAGI.

The rearrangement links TRBV11-2 to TRBJ2-1; 9 bases are a match to TRBD2. The J segment lost 0 bases and the V segment lost 6 bases, leaving 6 bases of the junction unmatched. CDR3 length equals 16 residues. Looked up from germline, CDR1 is SGHAT and CDR2 is FQNNGV. The CDR3 loop is CASRKLAGSSYNEQFF. The CDR3 nucleotides read TGTGCCAGCAGGAAACTAGCGGGCAGCTCCTACAATGAGCAGTTCTTC.

The rearrangement joins TRBV11-2 to TRBJ2-7, with TRBD1 matching 8 bases. Germline values: CDR1 SGHAT, CDR2 FQNNGV. V was pared by 4 bases and J by 0 bases, with 2 bases of the junction left unmatched. This CDR3 has 14 amino acids. CDR3 in DNA: TGTGCCAGCAGCTCCGGACAGGGCTCCTACGAGCAGTACTTC. This sequence encodes CASSSGQGSYEQYF. Combining the CDR3 with reference TRBV11-2 and TRBJ2-7 gives the whole variable domain EAGVAQSPRYKIIEKRQSVAFWCNPISGHATLYWYQQILGQGPKLLIQFQNNGVVDDSQLPKDRFSAERLKGVDSTLKIQPAKLEDSAVYLCASSSGQGSYEQYFGPGTRLTVT.

The rearrangement links TRBV7-2 to TRBJ2-7; possibly TRBD2 for D (6 bases). Trimming removed 3 bases from V and 3 bases from J, with 9 bases in between. Germline V gene sequence: CDR1 SGHTA, CDR2 FQGNSA. The CDR3 has 13 residues. The CDR3 sequence is CASSFRGYYEQYF. In nucleotides, the CDR3 is TGTGCCAGCAGCTTCCGGGGGTACTACGAGCAGTACTTC.

The V gene is TRBV2, the J gene TRBJ1-2; TRBD1 agrees at 12 bases. The V and J ends lost 7 bases and 6 bases, in that order; junction bases with no gene match: 3. CDR1 is SNHLY and CDR2 is FYNNEI in the germline V gene. The CDR3 loop spans 13 amino acids. The CDR3 coding sequence is TGTGCCAGCAAAGGGACAGGGGGCGATGGCTACACCTTC. Encoded protein: CASKGTGGDGYTF.

The chain links TRBV11-3 to TRBJ2-1, with 8 nucleotides matching TRBD2. J was trimmed by 4 bases and V by 1 base; bases with no gene match: 9. The CDR3 is 17 residues long. CDR1 and CDR2 (germline): SGHNT, YENEEA. In DNA form, the CDR3 reads TGTGCCAGCAGCTTAGGGATCGTAGGACTAGCTTACAATGAGCAGTTCTTC. It yields the protein CASSLGIVGLAYNEQFF.

The chain is built from TRBV6-5 and TRBJ2-7; maybe TRBD1 (5 bases). CDR1 and CDR2 (germline): MNHEY, SVGAGI. The length of the CDR3 is 14 residues. V was pared by 0 bases and J by 6 bases, with 12 bases between. This chain's CDR3 is CASSYSRGLSEQYF. CDR3 sequence (DNA): TGTGCCAGCAGTTACTCTAGGGGCTTAAGCGAGCAGTACTTC.

This rearrangement joins TRBV3-1 (or the pseudogene TRBV3-2) to TRBJ2-3; weak D call: TRBD1 (7 bases). CDR1 LGHDT and CDR2 YNNKEL come from the germline V gene (reference sequence). CDR3 length: 15 residues. V was trimmed by 0 bases and J by 2 bases, leaving 9 bases between them. The CDR3 DNA follows: TGTGCCAGCAGCCAAGACAGGGGGGACACAGATACGCAGTATTTT. Translated: CASSQDRGDTDTQYF.

CDR3 protein: CASSQIAGGSYEQYF. The DNA of the CDR3 is TGCGCCAGCAGCCAAATAGCGGGGGGCTCCTACGAGCAGTACTTC. This chain connects TRBV4-3 to TRBJ2-7; 10 bases fit TRBD2. J was trimmed by 0 bases and V by 2 bases; bases with no gene match: 1. Germline-derived CDR1 and CDR2 are LGHNA and YSLEER. This CDR3 spans 15 amino acids.

The CDR3 loop is CASSVSGGGGQPQHF. CDR3 bases: TGTGCCAGCTCGGTGTCAGGAGGGGGCGGCCAGCCCCAGCATTTT. The chain couples TRBV11-2 to TRBJ1-5, with TRBD1 matching 7 bases. The CDR3 is made up of 15 amino acids. V was clipped by 8 bases and J by 7 bases; unmatched bases: 14. In germline, CDR1 is SGHAT, CDR2 FQNNGV.

This clone was counted once. The CDR3 coding sequence is TGTGCCAGTAGAAACTTTGGAGATACGCAGTATTTT. Protein product: CASRNFGDTQYF. The V call is TRBV19, the J call TRBJ2-3, with D unclear. This CDR3 has 12 amino acids. V was pared by 6 bases and J by 5 bases, with 9 bases between. CDR1 is LNHDA and CDR2 is SQIVND in the germline V gene (reference sequence). The whole variable domain, filled in from reference TRBV19 and TRBJ2-3, reads DGGITQSPKYLFRKEGQNVTLSCEQNLNHDAMYWYRQDPGQGLRLIYYSQIVNDFQKGDIAEGYSVSREKKESFPLTVTSAQKNPTAFYLCASRNFGDTQYFGPGTRLTVL.

The V gene is TRBV7-8, the J gene TRBJ2-7; 7 bases match TRBD2. Trimming removed 1 base from V and 5 bases from J; junction bases left unmatched: 8. The CDR3 sequence is 15 residues long. Germline CDR1 is SGHVS and CDR2 is FQNEAQ. The CDR3 coding sequence is TGTGCCAGCAGCTTAGTTTGGCGGGAGTTTGACGAGCAGTACTTC. Encoded protein: CASSLVWREFDEQYF.

This chain uses TRBV5-1 with TRBJ2-7; the D gene is possibly TRBD2 (6 bases). CDR1 and CDR2 from the germline V gene are SGHRS and YFSETQ. The CDR3 length is 12 residues. Trimming removed 5 bases from V and 3 bases from J, with 9 bases in between. The CDR3 loop reads CASRGGNYEQYF. The CDR3 nucleotides read TGCGCCAGCAGGGGGGGAAACTACGAGCAGTACTTC.

The genes are TRBV28 and TRBJ1-4; 10 bases line up with TRBD1. V gave up 7 bases and J gave up 0 bases; unmatched junction bases: 14. Germline loops: CDR1 MDHEN, CDR2 SYDVKM. The CDR3 is 19 residues long. The CDR3 sequence is CASTTGTGVLGATNEKLFF. DNA of the CDR3: TGTGCCAGCACCACCGGGACAGGGGTATTGGGTGCAACTAATGAAAAACTGTTTTTT.

The CDR3 coding sequence is TGTGCCAGCTCACCAATAGCGGGATCCACAGATACGCAGTATTTT. Encoded protein: CASSPIAGSTDTQYF. The gene calls are TRBV18 and TRBJ2-3, with 8 bases fitting TRBD2. This CDR3 has 15 amino acids. Per the germline V gene, CDR1 is KGHSH and CDR2 is LQKENI. V shed 2 bases and J 2 bases; nucleotides not matched to a gene: 3.

This clone was observed once. This rearrangement joins TRBV10-3 to TRBJ2-1, with 13 bases aligning to TRBD2. The CDR3 is 16 residues long. J lost 5 bases, V lost 4 bases, and 5 bases had no gene match. CDR1 ENHRY and CDR2 SYGVKD come from the germline V gene. The CDR3 coding sequence is TGTGCCATCAGTGTGTTGGGACTAGCGGGAAACAATGAGCAGTTCTTC. It codes for CAISVLGLAGNNEQFF.